This T cell receptor beta chain is drawn from a study of T cell responses to AZD1222 COVID-19 vaccine. General study findings and limits: Baseline seropositivity occurred in only a handful of AZD1222 recipients. Donors skewed white British and female; clonal diversity was possibly underestimated.

The protocol was immunoSEQ multiplex PCR, while the TCRdb copy is restricted to in-frame clones and leaves out a portion. Counted here are 150,000 or so clones, 90% to 95% occurring once; the ten biggest clones make up 1% to 1.5%. CDR3 length: 16 amino acids. Germline CDR1 LNHDA, CDR2 SQIVND (reference sequence). Trimming pared 1 base from V and 1 base from J, leaving 13 bases between. A few counts support this clone. Its antigen remains unknown. This sample comprised peripheral blood, obtained 28 days after the second AZD1222 dose. This TCR was sampled from an adult who received the AZD1222 COVID-19 vaccine. V and J are TRBV19 and TRBJ2-5, with a possible D match to TRBD2 (6 bases). CDR3 bases: TGTGCCAGTAGTATAGGCCTACGGAGGGGCCAAGAGACCCAGTACTTC. It translates to CASSIGLRRGQETQYF.